A single sample gave rise to the 16 T cell receptor beta chains below, sequenced in a study of vaccination effects on CD4 cells after COVID-19. What these receptors recognize is not known. When around 10 days of culture had elapsed, CD4+ T cells were isolated. The person acquired a PCR-confirmed SARS-CoV-2 infection between March and December 2020. Vaccination of participants consisted of two doses of either the BNT162b2 or mRNA-1273 vaccine. Data came from immunoSEQ multiplex PCR; TCRdb stores just in-frame clones and leaves some out. The repertoire holds some 31,000 clones, with approximately 72% as singletons. The specimen comprised CD4+ T cells from PBMCs cultured without peptide, sampled after COVID-19 vaccination. The receptor source for this set is a human donor who had a prior SARS-CoV-2 infection.

Only a few counts were recorded for this clone. This chain links TRBV9 with TRBJ2-2; 8 bases are shared with TRBD2. Per the germline V gene, CDR1 is SGDLS and CDR2 is YYNGEE. This CDR3 region has 16 residues. The trim removed 0 bases at V and 4 bases at J, leaving 5 bases unmatched. CDR3 sequence: CASSVVSGGSTGELFF. CDR3 DNA: TGTGCCAGCAGCGTAGTGAGCGGGGGTTCCACCGGGGAGCTGTTTTTT. The full variable domain, its missing parts supplied by reference TRBV9 and TRBJ2-2, is DSGVTQTPKHLITATGQRVTLRCSPRSGDLSVYWYQQSLDQGLQFLIQYYNGEERAKGNILERFSAQQFPDLHSELNLSSLELGDSALYFCASSVVSGGSTGELFFGEGSRLTVL.

V and J are TRBV27 and TRBJ2-7; the match to TRBD1 covers 9 bases. Germline CDR1 is MNHEY and CDR2 is SMNVEV (reference sequence). V lost 6 bases to trimming and J lost 4 bases; unmatched junction nucleotides: 4. The CDR3 has 13 residues. The DNA of the CDR3 is TGTGCCAGCAGGGGGACAGGGTTATACGAGCAGTACTTC. This codes for CASRGTGLYEQYF.

V gene TRBV6-5 combines with J gene TRBJ1-5; a weak D match, TRBD1 (6 bases). Germline V gives CDR1 MNHEY, CDR2 SVGAGI. Trimming shortened V by 11 bases and J by 6 bases, and 20 bases separated the two germline ends. There are 14 residues in the CDR3. The CDR3 protein is CALRGAGEGQPQHF. CDR3 DNA: TGTGCCCTCCGAGGGGCAGGGGAGGGTCAGCCCCAGCATTTT.

The rearrangement joins TRBV29-1 to TRBJ2-5; 8 positions agree with TRBD2. Germline trimming cut 7 bases from V and 0 bases from J; bases unmatched to any gene: 1. The CDR3 extends over 12 amino acids. CDR1 is SQVTM and CDR2 is ANQGSEA in the germline V gene. DNA of the CDR3: TGCAGCGGTAGCGGGAACCAAGAGACCCAGTACTTC. It encodes CSGSGNQETQYF. The full variable domain, with the rest looked up from reference TRBV29-1 and TRBJ2-5, is SAVISQKPSRDICQRGTSLTIQCQVDSQVTMMFWYRQQPGQSLTLIATANQGSEATYESGFVIDKFPISRPNLTFSTLTVSNMSPEDSSIYLCSGSGNQETQYFGPGTRLLVL.

The chain uses TRBV7-9 and TRBJ1-1; the match to TRBD1 covers 7 bases. V lost 1 base, J lost 8 bases, and 13 bases stayed unmatched. CDR1 SEHNR and CDR2 FQNEAQ come from the germline V gene (reference sequence). This CDR3 region has 16 residues. CDR3 DNA: TGTGCCAGCAGCTTAGGGGATGGGACAGCCAGGGGGGAAGCTTTCTTT. It specifies CASSLGDGTARGEAFF.

The V and J genes are TRBV7-2 and TRBJ2-1; 10 bases line up with TRBD2. Germline values: CDR1 SGHTA, CDR2 FQGNSA. This CDR3 comprises 16 residues. With 5 bases clipped from V and 8 bases from J, the junction kept 12 bases outside the gene matches. The CDR3 sequence: CASSPSPGLAWHEQFF. DNA of the CDR3: TGTGCCAGCAGCCCCAGCCCGGGACTAGCGTGGCATGAGCAGTTCTTC.

This rearrangement joins TRBV25-1 to TRBJ2-2; 10 nucleotides line up with TRBD2. J lost 0 bases, V lost 10 bases, and 8 bases had no gene match. The germline CDR1 and CDR2 sequences are MGHDK and SYGVNS. The CDR3 consists of 16 residues. CDR3 DNA: TGTGCCACTCGGACTAGCGGACCAACGAACACCGGGGAGCTGTTTTTT. Encoded protein: CATRTSGPTNTGELFF.

This chain joins TRBV27 and TRBJ2-2; TRBD2 matches at 10 bases. This CDR3 comprises 17 residues. Germline V gives CDR1 MNHEY, CDR2 SMNVEV (reference sequence). V lost 2 bases to trimming and J lost 3 bases; unmatched junction nucleotides: 6. The CDR3, as DNA: TGTGCCAGCAGTTTAAGGCTAGCGGGAGTCGACACCGGGGAGCTGTTTTTT. Translation: CASSLRLAGVDTGELFF.

The genes are TRBV3-1 (or the pseudogene TRBV3-2) and TRBJ2-3, with D perhaps matching TRBD2 (5 bases). CDR1 LGHDT and CDR2 YNNKEL come from the germline V gene (reference sequence). This CDR3 region has 13 residues. V gave up 6 bases and J gave up 0 bases, with 7 bases separating them. This CDR3 reads CASRGGSTDTQYF. The DNA of the CDR3 is TGTGCCAGCAGGGGCGGGAGCACAGATACGCAGTATTTT.

V usage is TRBV7-2 and J usage is TRBJ2-1; the match to TRBD2 covers 7 bases. Germline V gives CDR1 SGHTA, CDR2 FQGNSA. V was clipped by 5 bases and J by 9 bases; unmatched bases: 10. This CDR3 contains 14 residues. CDR3 nucleotide sequence: TGTGCCAGCAGCATAGACGGGAGCGGGGCTGAGCAGTTCTTC. It codes for CASSIDGSGAEQFF.

The gene calls are TRBV24-1 and TRBJ2-5; no definite D call. V lost 4 bases to trimming and J lost 5 bases, with 10 bases between them. The CDR3 contains 13 residues. Germline CDR1 is KGHDR and CDR2 is SFDVKD. The CDR3 region has the DNA TGTGCCACCAGTGACCCCACCCTGGAGACCCAGTACTTC. Amino acid sequence: CATSDPTLETQYF.

V usage is TRBV11-3 and J usage is TRBJ1-6; D is perhaps TRBD1 (5 bases). This CDR3 comprises 14 residues. CDR1 SGHNT and CDR2 YENEEA come from the germline V gene. Trimming removed 8 bases from V and 4 bases from J, with 12 bases in between. The CDR3 DNA reads as TGTGCCAGCGGGACGAAGGGTTATAATTCACCCCTCCACTTT. This encodes CASGTKGYNSPLHF.

This rearrangement joins TRBV24-1 to TRBJ2-5, with D unclear. V shed 4 bases and J shed 2 bases, with 7 bases lying between them. This CDR3 is 13 amino acids long. Germline-derived CDR1 and CDR2 are KGHDR and SFDVKD. CDR3 bases: TGTGCCACCAGTGACCACTTTCAAGAGACCCAGTACTTC. Protein sequence: CATSDHFQETQYF.

J is TRBJ2-7 and V is TRBV15; D tentatively fits TRBD1 or TRBD2 (5 bases each). The CDR3 runs to 15 residues. V was trimmed by 1 base and J by 4 bases, leaving 14 bases between them. Germline CDR1 is LNHNV and CDR2 is YYDKDF (reference sequence). The CDR3 DNA reads as TGTGCCACCAGCAGAGGCTGGGACGGAGGATACGAGCAGTACTTC. Its protein product is CATSRGWDGGYEQYF.

The rearrangement joins TRBV29-1 to TRBJ1-2, with D uncertain. The CDR3 has 13 amino acids. Germline V lookup: CDR1 SQVTM, CDR2 ANQGSEA. V shed 2 bases and J shed 6 bases, with 13 bases lying between them. CDR3 sequence (DNA): TGCAGCGTTGAAACGAGGAGGGAGAATGGCTACACCTTC. It translates to CSVETRRENGYTF.

Only a few counts were recorded for this clone. An end of the junction differs from the germline gene, which may be a read error. The genes are TRBV7-7 and TRBJ2-5, with 10 bases fitting TRBD2. In germline, CDR1 is SSHAT, CDR2 FNYEAQ (reference sequence). This CDR3 spans 15 amino acids. In nucleotides, the CDR3 is TGTGCTAGCAGCTTATATAGCGGGAGGTTGGAGACCCAGTACTTC. This encodes CASSLYSGRLETQYF.